Included here is one T cell receptor beta chain sequence, with context. The sample comes from a study of cytomegalovirus exposure and HLA in healthy donors. Per the germline V gene, CDR1 is LNHDA and CDR2 is SQIVND (reference sequence). Trimming took 5 bases from V and 6 from J, leaving 16 bases between them. The CDR3 runs to 14 residues. PCR was performed using 60 Vbeta and 13 Jbeta primers. Clones were sequenced by immunoSEQ multiplex PCR, and TCRdb holds only the in-frame ones, with some missing. Of around 150,000 clones listed, around 73% are singletons. This sequence originates from a male donor in good health and CMV-seronegative. The chain couples TRBV19 to TRBJ1-2; possibly TRBD1 for D (5 bases). The source material was PBMCs. CDR3 nucleotide sequence: TGTGCCAGTAGTCTCCTCAGACAGAACGATGGCTACACCTTC. Translating it yields CASSLLRQNDGYTF.